The following is a TCR beta chain sequence with its context. The antigen is unknown. One junction end disagrees with the germline gene, perhaps due to a read error. The CDR3 contains 13 residues. In germline, CDR1 is SGHVS, CDR2 FNYEAQ. This sample stems from a study of molecular identifiers for immune sequencing clone quantification. General observations from the study: In cases of identical TCR molecules sharing a barcode, highly expanded clone sizes could be underestimated. In a background of approximately 1 million naive cells, spiked Jurkat TCR RNA from one cell was reportedly detectable.

Between roughly 18,000 and 1,100,000 sorted cells, with 10%, 30% or 50% RNA, yielded naive CD8 libraries. TCRdb re-analysed the PCR reads in MiXCR, keeping a single row per CDR3 protein. The table lists approximately 500,000 distinct CDR3 sequences, around 23% of them singletons. V gene TRBV7-6 combines with J gene TRBJ1-1; D gene unclear. This sequence was found in a human donor in good health. Some libraries in this study had Jurkat cell RNA spiked in. The material sequenced was naive CD8+ T cells from blood, with Jurkat cell RNA spiked in. Subset specified: FACS-sorted CD8+CD4-CCR7+CD45RA+ naive T cells. Here the CDR3 reads CASSLAAGYMALF. In DNA, the CDR3 is TGTGCCAGCAGCTTAGCGGCGGGATATATGGCTCTCTTT.